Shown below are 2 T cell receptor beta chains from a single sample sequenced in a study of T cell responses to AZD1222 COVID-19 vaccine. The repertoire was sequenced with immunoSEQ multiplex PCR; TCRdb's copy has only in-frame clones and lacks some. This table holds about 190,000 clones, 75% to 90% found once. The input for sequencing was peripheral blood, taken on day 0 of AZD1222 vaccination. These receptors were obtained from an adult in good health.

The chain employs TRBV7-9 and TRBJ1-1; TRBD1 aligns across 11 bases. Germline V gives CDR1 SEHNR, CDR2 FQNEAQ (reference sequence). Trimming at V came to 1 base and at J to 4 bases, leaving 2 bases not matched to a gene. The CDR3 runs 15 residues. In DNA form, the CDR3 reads TGTGCCAGCAGCTTAGGGGGACAGGGGGGCACTGAAGCTTTCTTT. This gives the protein CASSLGGQGGTEAFF.

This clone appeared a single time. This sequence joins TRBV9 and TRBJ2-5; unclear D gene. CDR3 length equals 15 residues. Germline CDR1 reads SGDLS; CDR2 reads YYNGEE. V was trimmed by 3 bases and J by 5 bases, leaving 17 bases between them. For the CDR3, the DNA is TGTGCCAGCAGCGCTGGCCAACCGAAAAGGGAGACCCAGTACTTC. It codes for CASSAGQPKRETQYF.